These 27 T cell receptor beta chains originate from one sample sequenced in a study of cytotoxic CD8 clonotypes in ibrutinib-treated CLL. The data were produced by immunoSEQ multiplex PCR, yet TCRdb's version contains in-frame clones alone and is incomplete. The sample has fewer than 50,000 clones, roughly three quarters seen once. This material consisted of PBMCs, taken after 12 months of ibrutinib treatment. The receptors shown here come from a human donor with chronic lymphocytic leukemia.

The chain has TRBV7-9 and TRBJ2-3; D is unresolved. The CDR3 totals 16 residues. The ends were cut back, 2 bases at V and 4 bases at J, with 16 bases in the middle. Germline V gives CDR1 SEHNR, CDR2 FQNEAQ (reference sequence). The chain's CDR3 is CASSLWQGSSADTQYF. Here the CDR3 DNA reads TGTGCCAGCAGCTTATGGCAAGGTTCCTCCGCAGATACGCAGTATTTT. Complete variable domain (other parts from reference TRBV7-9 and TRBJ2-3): DTGVSQNPRHKITKRGQNVTFRCDPISEHNRLYWYRQTLGQGPEFLTYFQNEAQLEKSRLLSDRFSAERPKGSFSTLEIQRTEQGDSAMYLCASSLWQGSSADTQYFGPGTRLTVL.

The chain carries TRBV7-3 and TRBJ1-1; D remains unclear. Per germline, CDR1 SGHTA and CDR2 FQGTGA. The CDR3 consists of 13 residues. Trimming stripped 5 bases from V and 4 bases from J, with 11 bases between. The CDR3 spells CASSPGRSTEAFF. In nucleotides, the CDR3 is TGTGCCAGCAGCCCCGGGAGGAGCACTGAAGCTTTCTTT.

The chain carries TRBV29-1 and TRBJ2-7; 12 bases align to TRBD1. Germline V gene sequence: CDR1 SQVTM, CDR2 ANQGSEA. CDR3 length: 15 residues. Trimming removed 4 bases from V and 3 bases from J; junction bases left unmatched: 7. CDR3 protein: CSVATGTGGIYEQYF. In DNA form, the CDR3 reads TGCAGCGTTGCCACCGGGACAGGGGGCATCTACGAGCAGTACTTC.

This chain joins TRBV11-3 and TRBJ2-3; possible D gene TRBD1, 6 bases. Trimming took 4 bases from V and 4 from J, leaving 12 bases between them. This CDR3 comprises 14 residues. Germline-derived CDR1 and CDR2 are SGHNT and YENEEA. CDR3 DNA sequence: TGTGCCAGCAGCTCCGGACAGAAAGCAGATACGCAGTATTTT. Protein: CASSSGQKADTQYF.

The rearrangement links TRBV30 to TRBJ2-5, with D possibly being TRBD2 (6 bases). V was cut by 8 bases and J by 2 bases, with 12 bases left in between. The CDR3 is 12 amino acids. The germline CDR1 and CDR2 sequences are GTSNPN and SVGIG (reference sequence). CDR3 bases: TGTGCCGCGGAGGCGGGACAAGAGACCCAGTACTTC. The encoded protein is CAAEAGQETQYF.

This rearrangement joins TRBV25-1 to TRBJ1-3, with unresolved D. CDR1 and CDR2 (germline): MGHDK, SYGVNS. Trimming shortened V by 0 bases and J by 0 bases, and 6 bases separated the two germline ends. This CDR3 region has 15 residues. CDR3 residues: CASSEYVGSGNTIYF. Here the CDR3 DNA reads TGTGCCAGCAGTGAATATGTGGGCTCTGGAAACACCATATATTTT.

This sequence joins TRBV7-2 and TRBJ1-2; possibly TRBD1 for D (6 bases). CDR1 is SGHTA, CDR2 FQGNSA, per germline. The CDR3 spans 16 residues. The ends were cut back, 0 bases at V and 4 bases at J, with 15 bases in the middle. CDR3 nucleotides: TGTGCCAGCAGCTTAGCGTTAGGACAGATCAGCTATGGCTACACCTTC. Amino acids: CASSLALGQISYGYTF.

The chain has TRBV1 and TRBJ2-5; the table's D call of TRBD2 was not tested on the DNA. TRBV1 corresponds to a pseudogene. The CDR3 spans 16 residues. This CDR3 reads CTSSQPRLAGGETQYF. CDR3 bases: TGCACCAGCAGCCAACCTCGACTAGCGGGAGGGGAGACCCAGTACTTC.

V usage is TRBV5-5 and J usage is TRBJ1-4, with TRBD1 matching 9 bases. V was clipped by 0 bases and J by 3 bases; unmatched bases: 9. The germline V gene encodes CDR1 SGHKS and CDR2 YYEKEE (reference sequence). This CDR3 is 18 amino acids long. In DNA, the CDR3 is TGTGCCAGCAGCTTGGCATTCCAGGACAGGGGTTCTAATGAAAAACTGTTTTTT. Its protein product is CASSLAFQDRGSNEKLFF.

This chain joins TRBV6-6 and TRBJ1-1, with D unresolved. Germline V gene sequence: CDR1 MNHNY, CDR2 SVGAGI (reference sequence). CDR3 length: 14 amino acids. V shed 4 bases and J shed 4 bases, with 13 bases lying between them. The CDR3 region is CASSWEGGRTEAFF. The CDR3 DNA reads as TGTGCCAGCAGTTGGGAAGGCGGGCGCACTGAAGCTTTCTTT.

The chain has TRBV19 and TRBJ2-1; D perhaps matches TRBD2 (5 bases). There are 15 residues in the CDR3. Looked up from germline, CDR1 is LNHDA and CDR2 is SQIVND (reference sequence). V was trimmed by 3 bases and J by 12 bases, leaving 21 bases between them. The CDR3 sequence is CASSMQKGPGLTQFF. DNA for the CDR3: TGTGCCAGTAGTATGCAAAAAGGGCCTGGACTGACGCAGTTCTTC.

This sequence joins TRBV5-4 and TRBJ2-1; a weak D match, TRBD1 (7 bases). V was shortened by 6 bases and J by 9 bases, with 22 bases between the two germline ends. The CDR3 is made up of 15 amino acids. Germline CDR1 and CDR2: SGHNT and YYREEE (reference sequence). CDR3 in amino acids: CASTLRGPGGLEQFF. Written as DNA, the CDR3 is TGTGCCAGCACCCTGAGGGGGCCTGGAGGGCTTGAGCAGTTCTTC.

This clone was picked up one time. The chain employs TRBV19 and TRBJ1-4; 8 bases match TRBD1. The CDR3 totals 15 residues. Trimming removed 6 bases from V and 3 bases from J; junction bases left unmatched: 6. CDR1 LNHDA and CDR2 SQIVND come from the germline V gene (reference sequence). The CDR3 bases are TGTGCCAGTAGCCCACCGGGACAGGCTAATGAAAAACTGTTTTTT. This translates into CASSPPGQANEKLFF.

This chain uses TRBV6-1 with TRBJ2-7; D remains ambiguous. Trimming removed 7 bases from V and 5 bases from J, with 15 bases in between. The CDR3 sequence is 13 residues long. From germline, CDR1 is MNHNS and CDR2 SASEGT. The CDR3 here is CASTNLLSDEQYF. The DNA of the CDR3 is TGTGCCAGCACCAATCTACTATCCGACGAGCAGTACTTC.

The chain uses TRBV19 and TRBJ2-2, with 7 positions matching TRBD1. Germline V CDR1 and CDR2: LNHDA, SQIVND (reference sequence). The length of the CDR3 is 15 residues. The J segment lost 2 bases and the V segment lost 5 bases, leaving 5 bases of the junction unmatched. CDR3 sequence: CASSPGTANTGELFF. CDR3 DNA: TGTGCCAGTAGTCCGGGGACAGCCAACACCGGGGAGCTGTTTTTT.

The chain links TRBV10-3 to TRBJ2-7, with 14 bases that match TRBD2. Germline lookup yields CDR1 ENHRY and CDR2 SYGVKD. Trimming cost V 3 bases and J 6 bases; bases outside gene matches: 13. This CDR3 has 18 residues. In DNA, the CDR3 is TGTGCCATCAGTGAAGAGACTAGCGGGAGGGCCAGGTGGGGCGAGCAGTACTTC. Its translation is CAISEETSGRARWGEQYF.

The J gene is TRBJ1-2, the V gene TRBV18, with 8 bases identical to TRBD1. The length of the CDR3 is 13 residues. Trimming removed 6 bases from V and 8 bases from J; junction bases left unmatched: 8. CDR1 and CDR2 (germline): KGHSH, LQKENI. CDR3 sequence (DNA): TGTGCCAGCTCTCGCCAGGGGGCGGCCGGCTACACCTTC. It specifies CASSRQGAAGYTF.

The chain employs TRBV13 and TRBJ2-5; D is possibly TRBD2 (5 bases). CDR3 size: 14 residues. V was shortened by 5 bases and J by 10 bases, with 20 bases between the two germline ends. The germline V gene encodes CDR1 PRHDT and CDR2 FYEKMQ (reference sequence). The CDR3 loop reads CASSMAGYGSNQYF. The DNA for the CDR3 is TGTGCCAGCAGCATGGCGGGTTACGGTAGCAACCAGTACTTC.

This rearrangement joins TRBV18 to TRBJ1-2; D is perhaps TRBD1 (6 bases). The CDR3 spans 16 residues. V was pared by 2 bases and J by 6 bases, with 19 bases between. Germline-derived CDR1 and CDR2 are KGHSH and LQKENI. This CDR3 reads CASSPATTQGRDGYTF. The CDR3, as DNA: TGTGCCAGCTCACCAGCTACTACACAGGGTAGAGATGGCTACACCTTC.

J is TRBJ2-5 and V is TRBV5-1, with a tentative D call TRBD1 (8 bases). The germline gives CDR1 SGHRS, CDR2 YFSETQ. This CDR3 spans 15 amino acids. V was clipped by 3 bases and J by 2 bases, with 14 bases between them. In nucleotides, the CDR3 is TGCGCCAGCAGCTCCGGACAGGGAGGGCAAGAGACCCAGTACTTC. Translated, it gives CASSSGQGGQETQYF. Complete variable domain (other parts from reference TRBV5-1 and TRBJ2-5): KAGVTQTPRYLIKTRGQQVTLSCSPISGHRSVSWYQQTPGQGLQFLFEYFSETQRNKGNFPGRFSGRQFSNSRSEMNVSTLELGDSALYLCASSSGQGGQETQYFGPGTRLLVL.

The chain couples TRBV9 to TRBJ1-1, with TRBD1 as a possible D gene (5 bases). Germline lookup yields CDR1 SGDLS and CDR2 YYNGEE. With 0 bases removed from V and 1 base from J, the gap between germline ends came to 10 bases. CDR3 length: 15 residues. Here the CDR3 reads CASSVGTLPNTEAFF. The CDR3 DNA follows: TGTGCCAGCAGCGTAGGGACACTGCCGAACACTGAAGCTTTCTTT.

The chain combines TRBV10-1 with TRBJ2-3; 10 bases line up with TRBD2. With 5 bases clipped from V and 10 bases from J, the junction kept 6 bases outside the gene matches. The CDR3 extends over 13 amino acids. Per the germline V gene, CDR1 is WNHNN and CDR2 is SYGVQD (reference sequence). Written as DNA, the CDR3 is TGCGCCAGCAGTCCTAGCGGGAGTTTTGCGCAGTATTTT. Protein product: CASSPSGSFAQYF.

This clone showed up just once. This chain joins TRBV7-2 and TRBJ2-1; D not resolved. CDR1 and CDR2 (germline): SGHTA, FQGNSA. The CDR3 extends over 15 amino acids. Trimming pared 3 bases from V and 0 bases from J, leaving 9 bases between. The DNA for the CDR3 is TGTGCCAGCAGCTTTAGGCATAGCTCCTACAATGAGCAGTTCTTC. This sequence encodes CASSFRHSSYNEQFF.

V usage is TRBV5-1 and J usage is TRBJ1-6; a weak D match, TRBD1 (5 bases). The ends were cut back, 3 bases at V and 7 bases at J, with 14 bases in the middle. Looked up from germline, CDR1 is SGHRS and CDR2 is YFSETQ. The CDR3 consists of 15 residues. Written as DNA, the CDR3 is TGCGCCAGCAGCTGGGTTGGGGGTGACAATTCACCCCTCCACTTT. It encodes CASSWVGGDNSPLHF.

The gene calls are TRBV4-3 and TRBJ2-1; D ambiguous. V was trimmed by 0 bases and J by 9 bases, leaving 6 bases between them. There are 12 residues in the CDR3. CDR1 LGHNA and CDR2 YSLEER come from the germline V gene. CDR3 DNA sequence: TGCGCCAGCAGCCAAGATCGAACTGAGCAGTTCTTC. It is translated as CASSQDRTEQFF.

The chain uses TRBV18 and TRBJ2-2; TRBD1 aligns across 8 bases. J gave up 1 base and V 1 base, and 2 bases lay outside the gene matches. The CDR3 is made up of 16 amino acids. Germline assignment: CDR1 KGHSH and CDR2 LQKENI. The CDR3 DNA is TGTGCCAGCTCACCACGGACAGGGATGAACACCGGGGAGCTGTTTTTT. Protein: CASSPRTGMNTGELFF.

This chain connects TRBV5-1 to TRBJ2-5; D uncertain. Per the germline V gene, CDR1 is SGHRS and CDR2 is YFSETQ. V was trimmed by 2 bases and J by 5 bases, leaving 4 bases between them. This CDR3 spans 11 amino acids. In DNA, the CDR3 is TGCGCCAGCAGCTTTGGCGAGACCCAGTACTTC. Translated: CASSFGETQYF.